Below, 17 T cell receptor beta chains from the same sample are listed, as sequenced in a study of blood T cell repertoires in COVID-19. Clones were read by immunoSEQ multiplex PCR, and TCRdb kept only the in-frame ones, dropping some. The data show fewer than 150,000 clones, more than 60% seen once. The sequencing input was peripheral blood. All receptors come from a man between 50 and 59 years old with acute or convalescent COVID-19.

This rearrangement joins TRBV5-1 to TRBJ1-6; 9 bases are a match to TRBD1. The CDR3 covers 18 residues. V was pared by 0 bases and J by 2 bases, with 6 bases of the junction left unmatched. Germline values: CDR1 SGHRS, CDR2 YFSETQ. CDR3 nucleotides: TGCGCCAGCAGCTTGGACGTACAGGGGGCCACCTATAATTCACCCCTCCACTTT. The encoded protein is CASSLDVQGATYNSPLHF.

This clone appeared a few times. The rearrangement links TRBV5-1 to TRBJ2-3; 9 positions match TRBD2. The germline gives CDR1 SGHRS, CDR2 YFSETQ. The CDR3 extends over 15 amino acids. Trimming at V came to 3 bases and at J to 2 bases, leaving 4 bases not matched to a gene. CDR3 in DNA: TGCGCCAGCAGCTCTCTAGCGGGATTCACAGATACGCAGTATTTT. This sequence encodes CASSSLAGFTDTQYF.

This chain joins TRBV2 and TRBJ1-1; no clear D gene. CDR3 length equals 13 residues. V was clipped by 5 bases and J by 3 bases, with 10 bases between them. Germline V gene data show CDR1 as SNHLY and CDR2 as FYNNEI. This chain's CDR3 is CASSSRRDTEAFF. The CDR3 DNA follows: TGTGCCAGCAGTTCCAGGCGAGACACTGAAGCTTTCTTT.

The chain links TRBV7-8 to TRBJ1-5, with 7 nucleotides matching TRBD1. V lost 5 bases to trimming and J lost 7 bases; unmatched junction nucleotides: 8. Germline V gene sequence: CDR1 SGHVS, CDR2 FQNEAQ. The CDR3 has 14 residues. The CDR3 DNA sequence: TGTGCCAGCAGCCCAGACAGGGTCCGCCAGCCCCAGCATTTT. It translates to CASSPDRVRQPQHF.

This chain links TRBV5-1 with TRBJ1-1; 10 bases are shared with TRBD1. Trimming at V came to 1 base and at J to 3 bases, leaving 9 bases not matched to a gene. CDR1 is SGHRS and CDR2 is YFSETQ in the germline V gene. There are 17 residues in the CDR3. CDR3 DNA sequence: TGCGCCAGCAGCTTGACCCTCAGACAGGGGGCGTACACTGAAGCTTTCTTT. Encoded protein: CASSLTLRQGAYTEAFF. Combining the CDR3 with reference TRBV5-1 and TRBJ1-1 gives the whole variable domain KAGVTQTPRYLIKTRGQQVTLSCSPISGHRSVSWYQQTPGQGLQFLFEYFSETQRNKGNFPGRFSGRQFSNSRSEMNVSTLELGDSALYLCASSLTLRQGAYTEAFFGQGTRLTVV.

In regard to this clone: Its ends do not fully match the called genes, so a read error is possible. This chain connects TRBV27 to TRBJ2-5; the match to TRBD2 covers 7 bases. This CDR3 spans 15 amino acids. The V gene's germline CDR1 is MNHEY and CDR2 SMNVEV (reference sequence). CDR3 amino acids: CASSFAGDFQKTQYF. The CDR3 DNA sequence: TGTGCCAGCAGTTTCGCGGGGGACTTCCAAAAGACCCAGTACTTC.

The rearrangement joins TRBV3-1 (or the pseudogene TRBV3-2) to TRBJ2-3; D is perhaps TRBD2 (5 bases). Trimming removed 0 bases at V and 12 bases at J, with 13 bases between. Germline assignment: CDR1 LGHDT and CDR2 YNNKEL (reference sequence). The length of the CDR3 is 13 residues. The CDR3 here is CASSQEVAFPQYF. The DNA for the CDR3 is TGTGCCAGCAGCCAAGAAGTAGCGTTTCCCCAGTATTTT.

The chain uses TRBV3-1 (or the pseudogene TRBV3-2) and TRBJ1-5, with 8 positions matching TRBD1. This CDR3 contains 15 residues. Losses at the gene ends were 6 bases for V and 1 base for J; bases not matched to a gene: 5. CDR1 is LGHDT, CDR2 YNNKEL, per germline (reference sequence). The CDR3 region has the DNA TGTGCCAGCAGTCAGGACAGGGACAGCAATCAGCCCCAGCATTTT. Amino acids: CASSQDRDSNQPQHF.

This clone was found once. This rearrangement joins TRBV5-1 to TRBJ2-2; no reliable D call. The CDR3 has 14 residues. V was pared by 2 bases and J by 5 bases, with 10 bases between. CDR1 is SGHRS and CDR2 is YFSETQ in the germline V gene. The CDR3 coding sequence is TGCGCCAGCAGCTTTCCAGAAGAAACCGGGGAGCTGTTTTTT. This sequence encodes CASSFPEETGELFF.

This clone has just a few counts. The genes are TRBV15 and TRBJ1-5, with D perhaps TRBD1 (5 bases). Germline CDR1 reads LNHNV; CDR2 reads YYDKDF (reference sequence). The CDR3 sequence is 15 residues long. V lost 0 bases and J 7 bases, leaving 13 bases between the germline ends. DNA of the CDR3: TGTGCCACCAGCAGAGATCCAGGGCCAGGGCAGCCCCAGCATTTT. Amino acids: CATSRDPGPGQPQHF. Together with reference TRBV15 and TRBJ1-5, the CDR3 gives the full variable domain: DAMVIQNPRYQVTQFGKPVTLSCSQTLNHNVMYWYQQKSSQAPKLLFHYYDKDFNNEADTPDNFQSRRPNTSFCFLDIRSPGLGDTAMYLCATSRDPGPGQPQHFGDGTRLSIL.

About this clone itself: Other nucleotide sequences from this sample produce the same CDR3. The rearrangement uses TRBV5-1 and TRBJ2-1, with a tentative D call TRBD1 (6 bases). Germline CDR1 SGHRS, CDR2 YFSETQ. V was pared by 0 bases and J by 2 bases, with 6 bases between. The CDR3 loop spans 14 amino acids. The CDR3 here is CASSLGGPYNEQFF. In nucleotides, the CDR3 is TGCGCCAGCAGCTTGGGGGGGCCCTACAATGAGCAGTTCTTC.

The chain has TRBV23-1 and TRBJ2-7; D is ambiguous. TRBV23-1 is an ORF, and what it does is uncertain. Trimming shortened V by 2 bases and J by 2 bases, and 10 bases separated the two germline ends. This CDR3 comprises 14 residues. CDR3 protein: CASSQHRFPYEQYF. The CDR3 region has the DNA TGCGCCAGCAGTCAACATAGATTCCCCTACGAGCAGTACTTC.

The chain uses TRBV13 and TRBJ1-2; D not certain. Looked up from germline, CDR1 is PRHDT and CDR2 is FYEKMQ (reference sequence). The CDR3 is 15 amino acids. V lost 0 bases and J lost 6, with 14 bases in between. This chain's CDR3 is CASSLGPRRANGYTF. In nucleotides, the CDR3 is TGTGCCAGCAGCTTAGGCCCTCGGAGGGCGAATGGCTACACCTTC.

The chain is built from TRBV5-1 and TRBJ2-1; 11 bases fit TRBD2. This CDR3 comprises 16 residues. After removal of 1 base from V and 8 bases from J, the junction contained 8 bases not matched to a gene. Germline CDR1 and CDR2: SGHRS and YFSETQ. CDR3 in DNA: TGCGCCAGCAGCTTGTTAGGGACTAGCGGCGGTGATGAGCAGTTCTTC. It yields the protein CASSLLGTSGGDEQFF. The whole variable domain, filled in from reference TRBV5-1 and TRBJ2-1, reads KAGVTQTPRYLIKTRGQQVTLSCSPISGHRSVSWYQQTPGQGLQFLFEYFSETQRNKGNFPGRFSGRQFSNSRSEMNVSTLELGDSALYLCASSLLGTSGGDEQFFGPGTRLTVL.

The J gene is TRBJ1-5, the V gene TRBV5-1; D is ambiguous. The CDR3 contains 15 residues. CDR1 SGHRS and CDR2 YFSETQ come from the germline V gene. The V end lost 0 bases, the J end lost 4 bases, and 11 bases lay between the germline ends. The CDR3 sequence is CASSLDGEENQPQHF. The CDR3 DNA reads TGCGCCAGCAGCTTGGACGGGGAAGAAAATCAGCCCCAGCATTTT.

This sequence joins TRBV5-6 and TRBJ2-7, with 9 bases that match TRBD1. The CDR3 spans 14 residues. V lost 7 bases and J lost 4; bases outside the gene matches: 9. Germline assignment: CDR1 SGHDT and CDR2 YYEEEE. CDR3 in amino acids: CASGYRGLPYEQYF. As DNA, the CDR3 is TGTGCCAGCGGATACAGGGGGCTCCCATACGAGCAGTACTTC.

The rearrangement uses TRBV10-2 and TRBJ1-6, with D perhaps matching TRBD1 (6 bases). The V end was cut by 2 bases, the J end by 8 bases, with 16 bases between. The germline gives CDR1 WSHSY, CDR2 SAAADI. The CDR3 sequence is 16 residues long. The CDR3 loop reads CASSEAQTGTHSPLHF. The CDR3 DNA is TGCGCCAGCAGTGAGGCGCAGACAGGAACGCATTCACCCCTCCACTTT.